The clone carrying this T cell receptor beta chain was counted only a few times. TCRdb's table, derived via immunoSEQ multiplex PCR, lists solely in-frame clones and lacks some. The top ten clones hold approximately 1.5% of a sample with approximately 14,000 clones, over 75% of them seen once. These data come from a study of tumour-infiltrating T cells in Burkitt lymphoma. About the study: Productive clonality predicted overall and progression-free survival.

The CDR3 is 16 amino acids. The germline V gene encodes CDR1 SGHDT and CDR2 YYEEEE. With 4 bases removed from V and 4 bases from J, the gap between germline ends came to 18 bases. This clonotype was obtained from a human donor with diffuse large B-cell lymphoma. V and J are TRBV5-6 and TRBJ1-5; TRBD1 might be the D (5 bases). The sequencing sample was made of tumor tissue. The DNA of the CDR3 is TGTGCCAGCAGCGGGAGAGGGGTGAGATTGAATCAGCCCCAGCATTTT. Translation: CASSGRGVRLNQPQHF.